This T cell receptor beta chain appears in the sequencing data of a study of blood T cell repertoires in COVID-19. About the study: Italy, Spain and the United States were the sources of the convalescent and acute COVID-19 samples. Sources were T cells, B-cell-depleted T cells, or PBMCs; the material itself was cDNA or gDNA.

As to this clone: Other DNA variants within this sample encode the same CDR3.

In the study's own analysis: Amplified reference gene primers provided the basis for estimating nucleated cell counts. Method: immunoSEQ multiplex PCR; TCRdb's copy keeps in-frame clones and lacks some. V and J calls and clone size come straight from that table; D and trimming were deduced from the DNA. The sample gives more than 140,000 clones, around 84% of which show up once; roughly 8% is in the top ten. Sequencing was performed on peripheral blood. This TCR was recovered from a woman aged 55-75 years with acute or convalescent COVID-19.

Here the CDR3 DNA reads TGTGCCAGCAGCTTATCAGGGGGGTACGAGCAGTACTTC. Its translation is CASSLSGGYEQYF. The gene calls are TRBV7-9 and TRBJ2-7; TRBD1 is a possible D gene (7 bases). The V end lost 2 bases, the J end lost 4 bases, and 9 bases lay between the germline ends. The CDR3 loop spans 13 amino acids. Germline assignment: CDR1 SEHNR and CDR2 FQNEAQ (reference sequence).